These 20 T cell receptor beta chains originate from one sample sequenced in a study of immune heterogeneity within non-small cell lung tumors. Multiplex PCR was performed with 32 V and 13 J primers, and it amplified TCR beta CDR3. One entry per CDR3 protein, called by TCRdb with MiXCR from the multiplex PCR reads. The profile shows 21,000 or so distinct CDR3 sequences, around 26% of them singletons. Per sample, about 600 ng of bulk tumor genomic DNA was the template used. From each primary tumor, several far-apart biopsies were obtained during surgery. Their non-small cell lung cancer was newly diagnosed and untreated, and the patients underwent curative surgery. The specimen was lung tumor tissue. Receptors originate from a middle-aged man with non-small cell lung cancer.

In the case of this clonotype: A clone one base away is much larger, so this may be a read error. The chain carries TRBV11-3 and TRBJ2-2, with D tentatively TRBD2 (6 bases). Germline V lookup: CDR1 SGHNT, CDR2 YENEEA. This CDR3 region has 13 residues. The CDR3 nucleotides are TGTGCCAGCAGCAGACTAGTTTCCGGGGAGCTGCTTTTT. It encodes CASSRLVSGELLF. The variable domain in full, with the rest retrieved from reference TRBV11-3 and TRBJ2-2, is EAGVVQSPRYKIIEKKQPVAFWCNPISGHNTLYWYLQNLGQGPELLIRYENEEAVDDSQLPKDRFSAERLKGVDSTLKIQPAELGDSAVYLCASSRLVSGELLFGEGSRLTVL.

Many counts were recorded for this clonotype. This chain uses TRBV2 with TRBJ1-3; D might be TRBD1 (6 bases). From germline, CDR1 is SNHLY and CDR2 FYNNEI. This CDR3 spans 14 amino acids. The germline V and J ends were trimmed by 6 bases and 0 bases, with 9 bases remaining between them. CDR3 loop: CASRDRISGNTIYF. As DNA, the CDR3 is TGTGCCAGCAGGGACAGAATCTCTGGAAACACCATATATTTT.

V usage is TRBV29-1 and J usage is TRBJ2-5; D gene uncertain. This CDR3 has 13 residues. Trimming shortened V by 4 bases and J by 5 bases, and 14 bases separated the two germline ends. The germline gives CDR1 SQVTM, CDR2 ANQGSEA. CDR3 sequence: CSVGPLGKETQYF. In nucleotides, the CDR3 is TGCAGCGTTGGACCTTTGGGGAAGGAGACCCAGTACTTC.

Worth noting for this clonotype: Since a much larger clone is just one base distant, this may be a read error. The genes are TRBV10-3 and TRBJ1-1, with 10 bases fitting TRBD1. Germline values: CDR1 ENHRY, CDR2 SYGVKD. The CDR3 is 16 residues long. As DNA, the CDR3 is TGTGCCATCAGTGTCGGGGTTGAGACAGGGGGCACTGTAGCTTTCTTT. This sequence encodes CAISVGVETGGTVAFF.

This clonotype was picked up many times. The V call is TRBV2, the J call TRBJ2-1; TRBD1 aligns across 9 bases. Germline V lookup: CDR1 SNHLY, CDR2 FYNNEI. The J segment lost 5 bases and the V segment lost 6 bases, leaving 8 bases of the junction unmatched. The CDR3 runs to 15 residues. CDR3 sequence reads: CASSLQGANNNEQFF. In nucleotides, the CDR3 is TGTGCCAGCAGCCTACAGGGGGCGAACAACAATGAGCAGTTCTTC.

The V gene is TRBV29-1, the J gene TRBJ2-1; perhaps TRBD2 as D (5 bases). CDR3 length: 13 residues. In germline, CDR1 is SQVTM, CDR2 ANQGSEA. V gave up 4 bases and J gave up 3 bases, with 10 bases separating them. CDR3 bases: TGCAGCGTTGCCAGCGGAAACTACAATGAGCAGTTCTTC. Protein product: CSVASGNYNEQFF.

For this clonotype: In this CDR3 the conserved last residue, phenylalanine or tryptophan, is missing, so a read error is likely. The CDR3 coding sequence is TGTGCCAGCAGCTCCGACGGGACTCAAATATACAATGAGCAGTTCCTC. It codes for CASSSDGTQIYNEQFL. The chain carries TRBV7-6 and TRBJ2-1; weak D call: TRBD2 (6 bases). CDR3 length equals 16 residues. Germline values: CDR1 SGHVS, CDR2 FNYEAQ. Trimming took off 4 bases at V and 4 bases at J, with 17 bases between the two ends.

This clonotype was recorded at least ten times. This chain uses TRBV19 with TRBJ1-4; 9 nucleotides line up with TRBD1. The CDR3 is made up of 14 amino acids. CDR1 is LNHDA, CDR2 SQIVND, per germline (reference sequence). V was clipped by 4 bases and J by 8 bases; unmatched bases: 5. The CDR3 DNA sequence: TGTGCCAGTAGTACCTCAACAGGGGGCGAAAAACTGTTTTTT. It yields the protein CASSTSTGGEKLFF. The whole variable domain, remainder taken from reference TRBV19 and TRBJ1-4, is DGGITQSPKYLFRKEGQNVTLSCEQNLNHDAMYWYRQDPGQGLRLIYYSQIVNDFQKGDIAEGYSVSREKKESFPLTVTSAQKNPTAFYLCASSTSTGGEKLFFGSGTQLSVL.

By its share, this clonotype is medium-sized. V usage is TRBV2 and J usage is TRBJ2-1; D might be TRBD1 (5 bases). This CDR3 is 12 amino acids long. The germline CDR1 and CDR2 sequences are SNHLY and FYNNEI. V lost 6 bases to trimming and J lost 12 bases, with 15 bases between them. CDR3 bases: TGTGCCAGCAGCGGCAGGGAAGGTAGGCAGTTCTTC. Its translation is CASSGREGRQFF.

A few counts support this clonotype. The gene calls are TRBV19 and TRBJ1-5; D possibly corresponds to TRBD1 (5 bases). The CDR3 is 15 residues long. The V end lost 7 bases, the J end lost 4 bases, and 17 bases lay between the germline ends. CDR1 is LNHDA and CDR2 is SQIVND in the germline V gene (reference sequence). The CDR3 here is CASTSGGMVNQPQHF. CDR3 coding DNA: TGTGCCAGTACCTCGGGGGGGATGGTAAATCAGCCCCAGCATTTT.

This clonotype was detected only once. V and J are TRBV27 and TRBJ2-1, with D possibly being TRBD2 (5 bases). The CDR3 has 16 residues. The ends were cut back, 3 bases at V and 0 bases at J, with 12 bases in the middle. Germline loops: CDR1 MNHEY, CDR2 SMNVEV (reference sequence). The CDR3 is CASSLGVSGSYNEQFF. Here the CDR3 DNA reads TGTGCCAGCAGTTTGGGAGTTTCAGGCTCCTACAATGAGCAGTTCTTC.

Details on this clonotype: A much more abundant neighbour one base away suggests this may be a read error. This CDR3 reads CASQIAPAGNNIYF. The CDR3 coding sequence is TGTGCCAGTCAGATAGCTCCTGCAGGAAACAACATATATTTT. The chain combines TRBV19 with TRBJ1-3; D not resolved. CDR1 is LNHDA and CDR2 is SQIVND in the germline V gene (reference sequence). CDR3 length equals 14 residues.

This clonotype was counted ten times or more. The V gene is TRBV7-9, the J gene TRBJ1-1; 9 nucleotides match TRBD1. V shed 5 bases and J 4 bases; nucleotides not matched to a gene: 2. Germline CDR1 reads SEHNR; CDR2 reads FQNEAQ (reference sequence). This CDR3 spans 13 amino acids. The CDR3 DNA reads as TGTGCCAGCAGCGAGGGACAGGGCACTGAAGCTTTCTTT. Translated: CASSEGQGTEAFF.

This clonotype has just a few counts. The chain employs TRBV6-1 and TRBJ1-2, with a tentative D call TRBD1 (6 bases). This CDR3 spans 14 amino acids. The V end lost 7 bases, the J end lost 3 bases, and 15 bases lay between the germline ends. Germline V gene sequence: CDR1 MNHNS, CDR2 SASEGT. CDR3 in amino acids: CASKLQGGDYGYTF. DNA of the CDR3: TGTGCCAGCAAGCTACAGGGTGGAGACTATGGCTACACCTTC.

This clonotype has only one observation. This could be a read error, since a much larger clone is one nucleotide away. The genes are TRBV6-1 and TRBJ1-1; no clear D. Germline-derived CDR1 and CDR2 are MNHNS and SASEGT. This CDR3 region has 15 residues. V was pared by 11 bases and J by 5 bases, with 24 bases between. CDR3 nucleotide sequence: TGTGCCGGCACCTTCCTTGCGGGAGATAGGACTGAAGCTTTCTTT. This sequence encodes CAGTFLAGDRTEAFF.

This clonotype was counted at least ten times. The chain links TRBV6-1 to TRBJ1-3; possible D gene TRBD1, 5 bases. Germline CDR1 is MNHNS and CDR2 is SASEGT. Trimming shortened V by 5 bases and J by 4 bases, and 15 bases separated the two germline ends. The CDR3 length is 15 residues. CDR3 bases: TGTGCCAGCAGTTGGACATCTACGTTCGGAAACACCATATATTTT. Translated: CASSWTSTFGNTIYF.

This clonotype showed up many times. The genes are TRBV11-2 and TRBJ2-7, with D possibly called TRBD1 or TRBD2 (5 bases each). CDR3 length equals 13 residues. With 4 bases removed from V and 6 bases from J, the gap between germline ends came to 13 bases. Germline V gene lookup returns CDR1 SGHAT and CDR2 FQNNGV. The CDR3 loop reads CASSSVRGAEQYF. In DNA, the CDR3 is TGTGCCAGCAGCTCTGTCCGGGGCGCCGAGCAGTACTTC. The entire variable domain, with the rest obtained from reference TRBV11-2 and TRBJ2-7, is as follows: EAGVAQSPRYKIIEKRQSVAFWCNPISGHATLYWYQQILGQGPKLLIQFQNNGVVDDSQLPKDRFSAERLKGVDSTLKIQPAKLEDSAVYLCASSSVRGAEQYFGPGTRLTVT.

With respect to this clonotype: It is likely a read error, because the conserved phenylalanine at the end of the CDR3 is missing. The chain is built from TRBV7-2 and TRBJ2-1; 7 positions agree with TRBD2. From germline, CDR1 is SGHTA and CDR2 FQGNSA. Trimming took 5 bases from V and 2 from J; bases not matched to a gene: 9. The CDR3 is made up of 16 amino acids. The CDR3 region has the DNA TGTGCCAGCAGCCGACAGCGGGGTCTCACCTACAATGAGCAGTTCCTC. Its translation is CASSRQRGLTYNEQFL.

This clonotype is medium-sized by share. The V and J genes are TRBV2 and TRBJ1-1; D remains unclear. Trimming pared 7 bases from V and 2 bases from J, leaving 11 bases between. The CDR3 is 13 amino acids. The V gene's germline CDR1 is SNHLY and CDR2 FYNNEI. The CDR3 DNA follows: TGTGCCAGCAACCGGGAACCTAACACTGAAGCTTTCTTT. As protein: CASNREPNTEAFF.

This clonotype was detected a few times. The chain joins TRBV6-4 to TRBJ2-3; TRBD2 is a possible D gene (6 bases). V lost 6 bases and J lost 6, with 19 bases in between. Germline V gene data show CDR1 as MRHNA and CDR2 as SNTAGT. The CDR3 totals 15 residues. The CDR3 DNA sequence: TGTGCCAGCAGCTCGGGACTGGGAGTGTCTGATACGCAGTATTTT. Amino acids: CASSSGLGVSDTQYF.